These 29 T cell receptor beta chains were all obtained from the same sample, sequenced in a study of blood T cells in healthy people across ages. A second about 7 to 11 cycle PCR used barcoded and J-beta primers. TCRdb reanalysed the 5' RACE reads using MiXCR and keeps one entry per CDR3 protein. Of about 800,000 distinct CDR3 sequences listed, roughly 50% are singletons. The specimen was blood. These receptors were collected from a man aged 25 to 40 in good health.

The rearrangement joins TRBV5-6 to TRBJ2-7; D is ambiguous. Trimming shortened V by 2 bases and J by 3 bases, and 6 bases separated the two germline ends. The CDR3 spans 12 residues. Germline loops: CDR1 SGHDT, CDR2 YYEEEE. The DNA for the CDR3 is TGTGCCAGCAGCTTACTGAACTACGAGCAGTACTTC. This gives the protein CASSLLNYEQYF.

This clonotype was observed a handful of times. This chain joins TRBV7-2 and TRBJ1-6, with 9 bases identical to TRBD1. The germline V gene has CDR1 SGHTA and CDR2 FQGNSA. The J segment lost 9 bases and the V segment lost 8 bases, leaving 8 bases of the junction unmatched. The CDR3 has 14 residues. The CDR3 nucleotides are TGTGCCAGCGGACAGGGGAAATTTGGTTCACCCCTCCACTTT. Its translation is CASGQGKFGSPLHF.

This clonotype was detected once. Just one base apart from a much larger clone, this may be a read error. V gene TRBV20-1 combines with J gene TRBJ2-3, with TRBD1 as a possible D gene (6 bases). Germline-derived CDR1 and CDR2 are DFQATT and SNEGSKA (reference sequence). The CDR3 is made up of 15 amino acids. The CDR3, as DNA: TGCAGTGCTGGAGATTCAGGGGTTGGCACAGATACGCAGTATTTT. It encodes CSAGDSGVGTDTQYF.

The chain has TRBV29-1 and TRBJ2-3; 7 bases align to TRBD2. V trimming: 1 base; J trimming: 3 bases; junction bases outside the gene matches: 7. Looked up from germline, CDR1 is SQVTM and CDR2 is ANQGSEA. The CDR3 runs to 15 residues. In DNA, the CDR3 is TGCAGCGTTGAAGGGCAGCGGGGAGGGACAGATACGCAGTATTTT. Translated: CSVEGQRGGTDTQYF.

This clonotype was counted only a few times. This chain uses TRBV20-1 with TRBJ2-5, with 9 nucleotides matching TRBD2. V lost 5 bases and J lost 5; bases outside the gene matches: 12. The CDR3 totals 15 residues. The germline V gene has CDR1 DFQATT and CDR2 SNEGSKA (reference sequence). CDR3 residues: CSAPHPIGLAETQYF. The CDR3 DNA is TGCAGTGCTCCGCACCCGATAGGACTAGCGGAGACCCAGTACTTC.

This clonotype was seen more than once but under ten times. The rearrangement links TRBV7-9 to TRBJ1-1; 8 bases match TRBD1. The J segment lost 5 bases and the V segment lost 7 bases, leaving 9 bases of the junction unmatched. The germline CDR1 and CDR2 sequences are SEHNR and FQNEAQ (reference sequence). This CDR3 contains 14 residues. The CDR3 loop is CASKKQGEVTEAFF. The CDR3 bases are TGTGCCAGCAAGAAACAGGGGGAGGTAACTGAAGCTTTCTTT.

This sequence joins TRBV30 and TRBJ2-5, with 8 positions matching TRBD2. Losses at the gene ends were 7 bases for V and 5 bases for J; bases not matched to a gene: 12. Germline loops: CDR1 GTSNPN, CDR2 SVGIG (reference sequence). The CDR3 contains 14 residues. The CDR3 coding sequence is TGTGCCTCTCATCGGGGGGGCACGAGGGAGACCCAGTACTTC. It yields the protein CASHRGGTRETQYF.

The chain combines TRBV28 with TRBJ2-1, with TRBD2 matching 7 bases. The CDR3 has 16 residues. Germline CDR1 and CDR2: MDHEN and SYDVKM. J was trimmed by 4 bases and V by 6 bases; bases with no gene match: 12. CDR3 sequence (DNA): TGTGCCAGCAGCCATTCAGCGGGGCCAACTTACAATGAGCAGTTCTTC. Its translation is CASSHSAGPTYNEQFF.

This clonotype was seen a few times. The chain joins TRBV20-1 to TRBJ1-2; D remains ambiguous. Trimming stripped 6 bases from V and 2 bases from J, with 7 bases between. This CDR3 contains 11 residues. Germline V gives CDR1 DFQATT, CDR2 SNEGSKA (reference sequence). CDR3 in amino acids: CSARINYGYTF. DNA of the CDR3: TGCAGTGCCCGTATAAACTATGGCTACACCTTC.

The chain joins TRBV7-2 to TRBJ2-3, with 13 bases that match TRBD2. The CDR3 extends over 16 amino acids. Germline V gene sequence: CDR1 SGHTA, CDR2 FQGNSA. The trim removed 5 bases at V and 4 bases at J, leaving 6 bases unmatched. CDR3 residues: CASSPAGTSGADTQYF. The CDR3, as DNA: TGTGCCAGCAGCCCCGCCGGGACTAGCGGGGCAGATACGCAGTATTTT.

The chain carries TRBV7-9 and TRBJ2-3, with 11 nucleotides matching TRBD2. CDR3 length: 16 residues. Germline-derived CDR1 and CDR2 are SEHNR and FQNEAQ (reference sequence). The V segment lost 5 bases and the J segment 2 bases; nucleotides outside the gene matches: 6. The chain's CDR3 is CASSRLAGGYTDTQYF. CDR3 nucleotide sequence: TGTGCCAGCAGCCGTTTAGCGGGAGGGTACACAGATACGCAGTATTTT.

This chain uses TRBV27 with TRBJ2-5; possibly TRBD1 for D (6 bases). From germline, CDR1 is MNHEY and CDR2 SMNVEV (reference sequence). V was cut by 3 bases and J by 11 bases, with 25 bases left in between. The CDR3 is made up of 16 amino acids. The CDR3 DNA reads TGTGCCAGCAGTTTTTTAGGGGCAGGGGAGATTTTGGGGCAGTACTTC. This gives the protein CASSFLGAGEILGQYF.

This clonotype was found once. The chain recombines TRBV2 with TRBJ2-5; the D call may be TRBD1 or TRBD2 (7 bases each). The J call may not be correct, given that the DNA end is closer to TRBJ2-1. Germline V lookup: CDR1 SNHLY, CDR2 FYNNEI. The CDR3 consists of 15 residues. CDR3 sequence reads: CASRETGTITETQFF. CDR3 sequence (DNA): TGTGCCAGCAGAGAGACAGGGACTATAACAGAGACCCAGTTCTTC.

This clonotype was observed a handful of times. The V call is TRBV15, the J call TRBJ2-5; possibly TRBD1 for D (5 bases). V was cut by 3 bases and J by 7 bases, with 9 bases left in between. CDR1 is LNHNV and CDR2 is YYDKDF in the germline V gene (reference sequence). This CDR3 region has 12 residues. The CDR3 nucleotides read TGTGCCACCAGCAGGGATGACAGGACCCAGTACTTC. Translation gives CATSRDDRTQYF.

This clonotype was detected many times. A junction end diverges from the germline sequence, so it may reflect a read error. The genes are TRBV7-2 and TRBJ2-5, with TRBD2 as a possible D gene (6 bases). The germline V gene has CDR1 SGHTA and CDR2 FQGNSA. The CDR3 runs 13 residues. CDR3 DNA sequence: TGCGCCAGCAGCTTGGGAGGAGGAGAGACCCAGTACTTC. It translates to CASSLGGGETQYF.

The chain combines TRBV20-1 with TRBJ2-5; 7 positions match TRBD2. Germline V gives CDR1 DFQATT, CDR2 SNEGSKA (reference sequence). The CDR3 runs to 12 residues. After removal of 6 bases from V and 1 base from J, the junction contained 2 bases not matched to a gene. CDR3 in amino acids: CSAIAGQETQYF. The CDR3 DNA follows: TGCAGTGCCATAGCGGGCCAAGAGACCCAGTACTTC.

This clonotype was picked up a small number of times. The gene calls are TRBV4-2 and TRBJ2-5; weak D call: TRBD2 (6 bases). CDR1 and CDR2 (germline): LGHNA, YNFKEQ. The CDR3 length is 15 residues. V lost 0 bases to trimming and J lost 5 bases, with 13 bases between them. The CDR3 sequence is CASSQEGGVPETQYF. CDR3 DNA: TGTGCCAGCAGCCAAGAAGGAGGGGTGCCGGAGACCCAGTACTTC.

The chain carries TRBV6-1 and TRBJ2-6; no reliable D call. This CDR3 is built from 12 residues. Deletions cut 8 bases from V and 4 bases from J, with 6 bases between. Germline CDR1 and CDR2: MNHNS and SASEGT. The CDR3 sequence: CASGRGANVLTF. Here the CDR3 DNA reads TGTGCCAGCGGACGAGGGGCCAACGTCCTGACTTTC.

The chain couples TRBV18 to TRBJ2-7; TRBD1 is a possible D gene (5 bases). This CDR3 spans 14 amino acids. Germline CDR1 is KGHSH and CDR2 is LQKENI. V was shortened by 2 bases and J by 5 bases, with 13 bases between the two germline ends. CDR3 residues: CASSPGRGGDEQYF. The CDR3 nucleotides are TGTGCCAGCTCACCAGGTAGGGGTGGTGACGAGCAGTACTTC. The full variable domain, its missing parts supplied by reference TRBV18 and TRBJ2-7, is NAGVMQNPRHLVRRRGQEARLRCSPMKGHSHVYWYRQLPEEGLKFMVYLQKENIIDESGMPKERFSAEFPKEGPSILRIQQVVRGDSAAYFCASSPGRGGDEQYFGPGTRLTVT.

The chain links TRBV4-2 to TRBJ2-3, with a weak D call TRBD2 (5 bases). The CDR3 contains 16 residues. Germline-derived CDR1 and CDR2 are LGHNA and YNFKEQ. Trimming shortened V by 4 bases and J by 3 bases, and 17 bases separated the two germline ends. CDR3 residues: CASSPRAPSKTDTQYF. The CDR3 region has the DNA TGTGCCAGCAGCCCGAGGGCCCCGTCGAAGACAGATACGCAGTATTTT.

This chain uses TRBV5-1 with TRBJ2-7; 7 bases are shared with TRBD1. The CDR3 is 15 residues long. With 4 bases clipped from V and 2 bases from J, the junction kept 9 bases outside the gene matches. Germline V gene data show CDR1 as SGHRS and CDR2 as YFSETQ. As DNA, the CDR3 is TGCGCCAGCAGCGTGGGGGCGCAGGGGGCCTACGAGCAGTACTTC. This sequence encodes CASSVGAQGAYEQYF.

The chain uses TRBV2 and TRBJ2-7; a possible D gene is TRBD1 (5 bases). The ends were cut back, 7 bases at V and 2 bases at J, with 15 bases in the middle. This CDR3 spans 14 amino acids. Germline-derived CDR1 and CDR2 are SNHLY and FYNNEI. For the CDR3, the DNA is TGTGCCAGCACACCGACAGTTTCGGCCTACGAGCAGTACTTC. This codes for CASTPTVSAYEQYF.

In DNA form, the CDR3 reads TGTGCCACCAGTGTAGGGGACAGGGTCAGCGATGGCTACACCTTC. Its protein product is CATSVGDRVSDGYTF. This chain joins TRBV24-1 and TRBJ1-2, with 9 nucleotides matching TRBD1. Germline CDR1 is KGHDR and CDR2 is SFDVKD. J lost 6 bases, V lost 5 bases, and 9 bases had no gene match. This CDR3 has 15 residues.

The chain joins TRBV12-3 or TRBV12-4 to TRBJ2-3, with a tentative D call TRBD2 (7 bases). V lost 0 bases and J lost 0, with 22 bases in between. CDR3 size: 20 residues. The CDR3 loop reads CASSLALAEAGDPSTDTQYF. As DNA, the CDR3 is TGTGCCAGCAGTTTAGCGCTAGCGGAAGCAGGGGATCCTAGCACAGATACGCAGTATTTT.

This sequence joins TRBV7-9 and TRBJ2-2; D may be TRBD1 (5 bases). Germline V CDR1 and CDR2: SEHNR, FQNEAQ (reference sequence). The V gene lost 5 bases and the J gene lost 6 bases, with 13 bases spanning the gap. The CDR3 extends over 14 amino acids. The CDR3 loop reads CASSTSRVPGELFF. The CDR3 nucleotides are TGTGCCAGCAGCACATCCAGGGTTCCCGGGGAGCTGTTTTTT.

The rearrangement links TRBV6-5 to TRBJ1-2; a weak D match, TRBD1 (6 bases). Germline CDR1 and CDR2: MNHEY and SVGAGI. V lost 4 bases and J lost 0, with 12 bases in between. There are 15 residues in the CDR3. This CDR3 reads CASSSSYRANYGYTF. The CDR3 DNA sequence: TGTGCCAGCAGTTCGAGCTACAGGGCTAACTATGGCTACACCTTC.

This clonotype was observed a handful of times. V and J are TRBV12-3 or TRBV12-4 and TRBJ1-1; weak D call: TRBD1 (5 bases). V was cut by 5 bases and J by 3 bases, with 10 bases left in between. This CDR3 comprises 13 residues. The CDR3 loop is CASSTGQDTEAFF. In nucleotides, the CDR3 is TGTGCCAGCAGTACGGGGCAGGACACTGAAGCTTTCTTT.

This chain joins TRBV2 and TRBJ2-3, with D perhaps matching TRBD2 (5 bases). Germline V gives CDR1 SNHLY, CDR2 FYNNEI. The CDR3 covers 12 residues. Trimming pared 5 bases from V and 5 bases from J, leaving 8 bases between. Written as DNA, the CDR3 is TGTGCCAGCAGTTCCACTAGAGATACGCAGTATTTT. Encoded protein: CASSSTRDTQYF. The full variable domain, rest sourced from reference TRBV2 and TRBJ2-3, is EPEVTQTPSHQVTQMGQEVILRCVPISNHLYFYWYRQILGQKVEFLVSFYNNEISEKSEIFDDQFSVERPDGSNFTLKIRSTKLEDSAMYFCASSSTRDTQYFGPGTRLTVL.

Worth noting for this clonotype: A junction end diverges from the germline sequence, so it may reflect a read error. The rearrangement links TRBV27 to TRBJ1-5; D gene uncertain. Germline V gives CDR1 MNHEY, CDR2 SMNVEV (reference sequence). The CDR3 runs 15 residues. CDR3 DNA sequence: TGTGCCAGCAGTTTAATTTTAGGAAGCAATCGGCCCCAGCATTTT. Translation: CASSLILGSNRPQHF.